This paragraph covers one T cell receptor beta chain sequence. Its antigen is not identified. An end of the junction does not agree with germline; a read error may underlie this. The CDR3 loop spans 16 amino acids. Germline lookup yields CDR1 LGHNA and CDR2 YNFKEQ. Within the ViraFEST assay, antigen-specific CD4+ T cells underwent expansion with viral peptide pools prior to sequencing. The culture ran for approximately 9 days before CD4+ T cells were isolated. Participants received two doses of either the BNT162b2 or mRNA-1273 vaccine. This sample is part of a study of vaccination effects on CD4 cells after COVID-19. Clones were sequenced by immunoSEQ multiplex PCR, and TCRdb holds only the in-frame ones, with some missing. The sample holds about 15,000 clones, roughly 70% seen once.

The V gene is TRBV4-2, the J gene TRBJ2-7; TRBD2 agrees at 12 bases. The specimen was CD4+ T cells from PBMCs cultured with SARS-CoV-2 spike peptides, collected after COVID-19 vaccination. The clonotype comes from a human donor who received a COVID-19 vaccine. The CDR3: CASSQVLTSGGTSISF. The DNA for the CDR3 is TGTGCCAGCAGCCAAGTATTGACTAGCGGGGGAACCTCCATTTCATTC.